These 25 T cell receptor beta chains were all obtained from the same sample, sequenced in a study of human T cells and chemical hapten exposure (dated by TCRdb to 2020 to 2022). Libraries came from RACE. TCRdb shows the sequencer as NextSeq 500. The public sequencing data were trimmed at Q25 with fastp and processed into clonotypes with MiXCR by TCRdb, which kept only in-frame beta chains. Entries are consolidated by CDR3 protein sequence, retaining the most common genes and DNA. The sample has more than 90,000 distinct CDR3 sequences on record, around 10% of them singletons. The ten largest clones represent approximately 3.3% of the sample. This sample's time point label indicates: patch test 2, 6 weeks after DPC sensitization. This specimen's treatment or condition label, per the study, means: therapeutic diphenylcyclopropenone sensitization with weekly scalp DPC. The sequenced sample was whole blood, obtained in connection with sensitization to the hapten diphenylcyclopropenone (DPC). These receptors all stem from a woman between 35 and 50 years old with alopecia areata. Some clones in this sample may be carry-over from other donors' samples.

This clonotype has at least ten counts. Written as DNA, the CDR3 is TGTGCCAGCATCGGGATAGGGGAGGAGGGCAATCAGCCCCAGCATTTT. Its translation is CASIGIGEEGNQPQHF. The chain employs TRBV28 and TRBJ1-5; tentative D call: TRBD1 (5 bases). Germline V gives CDR1 MDHEN, CDR2 SYDVKM. The CDR3 spans 16 residues. V lost 7 bases and J lost 2, with 18 bases in between.

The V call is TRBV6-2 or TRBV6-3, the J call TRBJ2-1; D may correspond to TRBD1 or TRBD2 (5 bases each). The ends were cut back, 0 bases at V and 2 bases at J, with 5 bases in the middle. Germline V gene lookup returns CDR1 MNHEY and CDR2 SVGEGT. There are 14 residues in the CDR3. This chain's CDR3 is CASSYSGAYNEQFF. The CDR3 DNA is TGTGCCAGCAGTTACTCGGGGGCCTACAATGAGCAGTTCTTC.

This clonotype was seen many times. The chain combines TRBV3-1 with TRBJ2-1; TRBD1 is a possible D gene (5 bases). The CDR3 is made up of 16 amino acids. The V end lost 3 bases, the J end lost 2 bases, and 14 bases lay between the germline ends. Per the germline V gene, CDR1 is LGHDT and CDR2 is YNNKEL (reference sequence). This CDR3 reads CASSQRQSTTYNEQFF. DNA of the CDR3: TGTGCCAGCAGCCAGAGACAGTCTACCACCTACAATGAGCAGTTCTTC.

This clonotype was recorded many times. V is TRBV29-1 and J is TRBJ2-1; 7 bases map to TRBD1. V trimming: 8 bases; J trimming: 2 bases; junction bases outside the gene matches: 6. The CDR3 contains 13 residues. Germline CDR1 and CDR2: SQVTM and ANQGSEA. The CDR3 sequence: CSHRQGPYNEQFF. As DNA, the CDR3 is TGCAGCCACAGACAGGGTCCCTACAATGAGCAGTTCTTC.

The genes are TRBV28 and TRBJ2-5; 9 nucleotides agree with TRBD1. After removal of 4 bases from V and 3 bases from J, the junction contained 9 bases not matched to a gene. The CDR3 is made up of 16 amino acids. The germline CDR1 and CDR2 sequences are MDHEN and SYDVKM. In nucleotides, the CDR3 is TGTGCCAGCAGTTCATACCCCGGGACAGGGAAAGAGACCCAGTACTTC. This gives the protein CASSSYPGTGKETQYF.

CDR3 sequence (DNA): TGTGCCAGCAGCGAGACGATTGCCTTCTCTGGGGCCAACGTCCTGACTTTC. It is translated as CASSETIAFSGANVLTF. This rearrangement joins TRBV7-3 to TRBJ2-6; D gene uncertain. The germline V gene has CDR1 SGHTA and CDR2 FQGTGA. The CDR3 is 17 amino acids. The V gene lost 5 bases and the J gene lost 0 bases, with 14 bases spanning the gap.

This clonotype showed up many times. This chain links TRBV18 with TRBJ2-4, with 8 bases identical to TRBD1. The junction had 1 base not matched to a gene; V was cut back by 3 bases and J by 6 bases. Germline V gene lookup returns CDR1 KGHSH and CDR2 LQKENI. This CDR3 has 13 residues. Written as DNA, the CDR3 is TGTGCCAGCTCACCGGGACAGGCAAACATTCAGTACTTC. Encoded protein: CASSPGQANIQYF.

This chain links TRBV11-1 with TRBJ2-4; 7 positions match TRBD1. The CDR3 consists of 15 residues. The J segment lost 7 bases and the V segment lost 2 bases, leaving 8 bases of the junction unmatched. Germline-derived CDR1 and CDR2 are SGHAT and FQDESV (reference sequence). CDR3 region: CASSLFGRGMNIQYF. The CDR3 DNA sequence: TGTGCCAGCAGCTTATTCGGCAGGGGGATGAACATTCAGTACTTC.

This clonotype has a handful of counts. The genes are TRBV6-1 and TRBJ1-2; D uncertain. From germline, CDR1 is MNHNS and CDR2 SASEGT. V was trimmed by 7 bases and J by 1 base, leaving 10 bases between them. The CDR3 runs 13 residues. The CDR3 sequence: CASIPSVNYGYTF. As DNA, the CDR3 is TGTGCCAGCATCCCTAGCGTTAACTATGGCTACACCTTC.

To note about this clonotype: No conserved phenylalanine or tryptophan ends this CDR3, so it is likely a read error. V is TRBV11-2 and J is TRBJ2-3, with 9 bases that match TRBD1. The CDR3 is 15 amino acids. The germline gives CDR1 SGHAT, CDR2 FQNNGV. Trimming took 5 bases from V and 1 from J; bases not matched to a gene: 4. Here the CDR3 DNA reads TGTGCCAGCAGCCCGGGGGACAGGGGCACAGATACGCAGTATTAT. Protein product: CASSPGDRGTDTQYY.

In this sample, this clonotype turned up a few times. The CDR3 loop reads CASSHSRGLAGARGQFF. The CDR3 bases are TGTGCCAGCAGCCATTCCCGGGGGCTAGCGGGAGCCAGGGGTCAGTTCTTC. The chain joins TRBV7-2 to TRBJ2-1; 10 bases map to TRBD2. The CDR3 loop spans 17 amino acids. Germline lookup yields CDR1 SGHTA and CDR2 FQGNSA. Trimming at V came to 5 bases and at J to 13 bases, leaving 20 bases not matched to a gene.

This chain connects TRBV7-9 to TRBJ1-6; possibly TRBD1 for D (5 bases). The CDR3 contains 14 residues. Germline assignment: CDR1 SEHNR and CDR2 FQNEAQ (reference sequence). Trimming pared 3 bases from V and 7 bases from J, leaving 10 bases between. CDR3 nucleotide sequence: TGTGCCAGCAGCTTGTCAGGGAGGAATTCACCCCTCCACTTT. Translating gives CASSLSGRNSPLHF.

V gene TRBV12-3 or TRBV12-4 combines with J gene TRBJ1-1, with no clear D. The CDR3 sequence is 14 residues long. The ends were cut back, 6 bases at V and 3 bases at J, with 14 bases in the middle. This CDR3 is CASSRFNRDTEAFF. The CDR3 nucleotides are TGTGCCAGCAGCCGATTCAACAGAGACACTGAAGCTTTCTTT.

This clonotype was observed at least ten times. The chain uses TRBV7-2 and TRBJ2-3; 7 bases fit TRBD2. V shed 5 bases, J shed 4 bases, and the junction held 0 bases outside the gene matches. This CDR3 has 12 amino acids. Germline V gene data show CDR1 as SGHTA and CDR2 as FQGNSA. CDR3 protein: CASSRGADTQYF. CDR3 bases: TGTGCCAGCAGCCGGGGGGCAGATACGCAGTATTTT.

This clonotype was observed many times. CDR3 region: CSVRLAYEQYF. For the CDR3, the DNA is TGCAGCGTCCGACTAGCCTACGAGCAGTACTTC. The V gene is TRBV29-1, the J gene TRBJ2-7, with D possibly matching TRBD2 (6 bases). The CDR3 consists of 11 residues. Germline V lookup: CDR1 SQVTM, CDR2 ANQGSEA. The V end was cut by 6 bases, the J end by 2 bases, with 8 bases between.

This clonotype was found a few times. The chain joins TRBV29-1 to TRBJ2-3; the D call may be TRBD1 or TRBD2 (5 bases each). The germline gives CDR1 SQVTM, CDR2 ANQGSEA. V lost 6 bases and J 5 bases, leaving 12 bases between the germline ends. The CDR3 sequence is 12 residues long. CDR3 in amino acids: CSVRGAGDTQYF. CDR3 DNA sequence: TGCAGCGTGAGGGGCGCGGGAGATACGCAGTATTTT.

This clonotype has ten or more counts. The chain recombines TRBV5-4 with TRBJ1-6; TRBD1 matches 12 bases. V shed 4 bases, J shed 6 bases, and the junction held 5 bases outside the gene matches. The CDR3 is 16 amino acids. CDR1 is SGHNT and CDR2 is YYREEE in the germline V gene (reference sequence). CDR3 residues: CASSRGQGASNSPLHF. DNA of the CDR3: TGTGCCAGCAGCCGGGGACAGGGGGCCTCTAATTCACCCCTCCACTTT.

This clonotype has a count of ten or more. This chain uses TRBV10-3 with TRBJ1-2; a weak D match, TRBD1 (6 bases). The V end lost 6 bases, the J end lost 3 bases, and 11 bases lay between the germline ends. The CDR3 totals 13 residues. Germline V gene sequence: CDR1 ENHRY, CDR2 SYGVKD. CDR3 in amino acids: CAIRTDSDYGYTF. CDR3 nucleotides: TGTGCCATCAGGACGGACAGCGACTATGGCTACACCTTC.

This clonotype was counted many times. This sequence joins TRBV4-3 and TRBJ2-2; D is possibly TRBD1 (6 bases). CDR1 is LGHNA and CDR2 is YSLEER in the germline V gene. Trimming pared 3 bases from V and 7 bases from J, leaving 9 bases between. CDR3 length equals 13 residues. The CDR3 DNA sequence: TGCGCCAGCAGCCATGAACAGGGCGGGGAGCTGTTTTTT. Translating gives CASSHEQGGELFF.

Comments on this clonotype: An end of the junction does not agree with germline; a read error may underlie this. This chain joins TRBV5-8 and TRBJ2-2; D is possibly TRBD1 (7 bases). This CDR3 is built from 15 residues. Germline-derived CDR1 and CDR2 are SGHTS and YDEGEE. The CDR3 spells CANSPGRGDAGELFF. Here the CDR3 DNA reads TGTGCCAACAGCCCAGGCAGGGGGGACGCCGGGGAGCTGTTTTTT.

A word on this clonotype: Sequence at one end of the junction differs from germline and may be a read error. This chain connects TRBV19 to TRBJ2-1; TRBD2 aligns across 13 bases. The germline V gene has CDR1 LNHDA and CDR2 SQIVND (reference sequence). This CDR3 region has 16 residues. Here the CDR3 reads CASRIGTSGIYNEQFF. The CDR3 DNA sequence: TGTGCCAGTAGAATAGGGACTAGCGGGATTTACAATGAGCAGTTCTTC.

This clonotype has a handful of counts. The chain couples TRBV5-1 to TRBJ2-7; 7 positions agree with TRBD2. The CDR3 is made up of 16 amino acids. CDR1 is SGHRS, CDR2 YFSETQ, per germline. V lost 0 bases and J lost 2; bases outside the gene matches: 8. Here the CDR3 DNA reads TGCGCCAGCAGCTTGGGGTCTAGCGGACCTCCCTACGAGCAGTACTTC. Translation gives CASSLGSSGPPYEQYF.

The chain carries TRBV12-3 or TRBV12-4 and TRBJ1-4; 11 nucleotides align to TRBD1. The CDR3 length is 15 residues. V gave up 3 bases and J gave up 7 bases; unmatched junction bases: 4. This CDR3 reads CASSLSGTGGEKLFF. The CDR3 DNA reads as TGTGCCAGCAGTTTGTCCGGGACAGGGGGTGAAAAACTGTTTTTT.

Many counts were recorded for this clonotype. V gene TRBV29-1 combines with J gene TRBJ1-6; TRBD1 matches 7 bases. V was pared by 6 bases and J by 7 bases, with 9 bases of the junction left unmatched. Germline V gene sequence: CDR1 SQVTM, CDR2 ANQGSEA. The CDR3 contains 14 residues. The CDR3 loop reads CSVHSGTANSPLHF. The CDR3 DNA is TGCAGCGTCCACTCCGGGACAGCGAATTCACCCCTCCACTTT.

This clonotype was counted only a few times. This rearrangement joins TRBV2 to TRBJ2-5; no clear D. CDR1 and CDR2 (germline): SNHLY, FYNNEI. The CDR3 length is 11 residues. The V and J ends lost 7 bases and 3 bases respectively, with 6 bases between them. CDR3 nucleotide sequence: TGTGCCAGCAAGGTCAAAGAGACCCAGTACTTC. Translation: CASKVKETQYF.